This T cell receptor (beta chain) was retrieved from a study of regulatory T cells in long-lasting Graves disease. Across the whole study: Graves' cases, newly diagnosed, had used antithyroid drugs under 3 months. Study-level points and caveats: Peripheral blood was the sole material, not thyroid tissue.

V lost 6 bases and J 9 bases, leaving 6 bases between the germline ends. The CDR3 has 11 amino acids. The germline V gene encodes CDR1 MNHNS and CDR2 SASEGT. The sample holds many counts of this clonotype. Antigen unknown. With iRepertoire HTBI primers and Arm-PCR of CDR3 regions, TCR beta libraries were built. Using its own MiXCR run on the multiplex PCR reads, TCRdb lists one record per CDR3 protein. The sample comprises 320,000 or so distinct CDR3 sequences, 15% to 20% of which are singletons, and less than 45% rests with the top ten. The time point is: newly diagnosed GD, antithyroid drugs for less than 3 months. Preparation of the TCR library used RNA extracted from PBMCs.

The specimen was peripheral blood mononuclear cells (PBMCs), collected at new diagnosis, from a patient treated with antithyroid drugs. The clonotype comes from a female donor with Graves disease. This chain connects TRBV6-1 to TRBJ1-6; D is unclear. CDR3 bases: TGTGCCAGCAGAACCAGTTCACCCCTCCACTTT. Translating gives CASRTSSPLHF.